The rows below give T cell receptor beta chains drawn from one sample of a study of blood T cell repertoires in COVID-19. Profiled with immunoSEQ multiplex PCR; TCRdb holds only in-frame clones, not every one. Of about 140,000 clones detected, roughly 84% appear once; the ten largest clones hold roughly a tenth. What was sequenced was peripheral blood. The receptor set was obtained from a man aged 55 to 70 with active or convalescent COVID-19. The CDR3 runs from the conserved cysteine through the conserved F or W. A D gene is named only where the DNA matches it firmly. Only some rows state a clone size, as once, few, many or a class for expanded clones.

D	length	J	V	size	DNA	CDR3
-	14	TRBJ2-7	TRBV2	-	TGTGCCAGCAGTGAAGACAGTTACTCCTACGAGCAGTACTTC	CASSEDSYSYEQYF
-	14	TRBJ1-5	TRBV15	-	TGTGCCACCAGCAGAGACCATCGTCAGGAGCCCCAGCATTTT	CATSRDHRQEPQHF
TRBD1	14	TRBJ1-1	TRBV5-4	-	TGTGCCAGCAGCTTACAGGGGGTGAACACTGAAGCTTTCTTT	CASSLQGVNTEAFF
TRBD2	16	TRBJ2-5	TRBV28	-	TGTGCCAGCAGTTTATCGCGGGAGGGGTACCAAGAGACCCAGTACTTC	CASSLSREGYQETQYF
-	16	TRBJ2-2	TRBV21-1	few	TGTGCCAGCAGCTCCACCGGGACAGGGATTACCGGGGAGCTGTTTTTT	CASSSTGTGITGELFF
-	14	TRBJ1-4	TRBV18	-	TGTGCCAGCTCACCACGCCAGTATAATGAAAAACTGTTTTTT	CASSPRQYNEKLFF
-	12	TRBJ1-1	TRBV29-1	-	TGCAGCGCCTTAGTAGTGTCCACTGAAGCTTTCTTT	CSALVVSTEAFF
-	15	TRBJ1-2	TRBV9	few	TGTGCCAGCAGCGTCGGGCAGGGTATGAACTATGGCTACACCTTC	CASSVGQGMNYGYTF
-	17	TRBJ1-1	TRBV28	-	TGTGCCAGCAGTTTATGGTCCAGGGGCGCGTTAAGCACTGAAGCTTTCTTT	CASSLWSRGALSTEAFF
-	14	TRBJ1-1	TRBV10-1	-	TGCGCCAGCAGTGGGGCAGGGGAGCGCACTGAAGCTTTCTTT	CASSGAGERTEAFF
TRBD1	15	TRBJ1-6	TRBV15	-	TGTGCCACCAGCGGCCAGACAGGGGGCGTTTCACCCCTCCACTTT	CATSGQTGGVSPLHF
TRBD2	14	TRBJ2-2	TRBV30	-	TGTACCTGGAGCACTAGCGGGAACACCGGGGAGCTGTTTTTT	CTWSTSGNTGELFF
-	14	TRBJ2-5	TRBV6-5	-	TGTGCCAGCAGTCAGGACAGCTACCAAGAGACCCAGTACTTC	CASSQDSYQETQYF
TRBD2	16	TRBJ2-1	TRBV10-3	-	TGTGCCATCAGTCTTTTTAGCGGGGGGAACTACAATGAGCAGTTCTTC	CAISLFSGGNYNEQFF
TRBD1	15	TRBJ1-1	TRBV18	-	TGTGCCAGCTCACCTGCGACAGGGCCCTGGGGTGAAGCTTTCTTT	CASSPATGPWGEAFF
-	13	TRBJ2-1	TRBV13	-	TGTGCCAGCAGCCCTAGCAGCTACAATGAGCAGTTCTTC	CASSPSSYNEQFF
-	13	TRBJ2-7	TRBV3-1/TRBV3-2	-	TGTGCCAGCAGACGACCTGGGAGCTACGAGCAGTACTTC	CASRRPGSYEQYF
-	12	TRBJ2-5	TRBV5-1	-	TGCGCCAGCAGCTTTTCGGAAGAGACCCAGTACTTC	CASSFSEETQYF
TRBD2	18	TRBJ2-1	TRBV7-2	few	TGTGCCAGCAGCTTGACCCCCCCGACTAGCGGGAGGGCTTATGAGCAGTTCTTC	CASSLTPPTSGRAYEQFF
TRBD2	18	TRBJ2-3	TRBV3-1/TRBV3-2	-	TGTGCCAGCAGCCAAGGTCTAGCGGGAGGGCCGAGCACAGATACGCAGTATTTT	CASSQGLAGGPSTDTQYF
TRBD1	16	TRBJ1-4	TRBV25-1	few	TGTGCCAGCAGCCCCGGGACAGGGTTCGATCGGGTAAAACTGTTTTTT	CASSPGTGFDRVKLFF
-	17	TRBJ1-6	TRBV7-8	once	TGTGCCAGCAGCCAAGACCATAGACAGATTTATAATTCACCCCTCCACTTT	CASSQDHRQIYNSPLHF
TRBD1	14	TRBJ1-5	TRBV18	-	TGTGCCAGCTCACCAAGACAGGGTGATCAGCCCCAGCATTTT	CASSPRQGDQPQHF
TRBD2	18	TRBJ2-5	TRBV14	-	TGTGCCAGCAGCCAAGTGGGGACTAGCGGGAGCCCGAGGGAGACCCAGTACTTC	CASSQVGTSGSPRETQYF
-	13	TRBJ2-5	TRBV30	-	TGTGCCGCGAGGCGGACGGGGCAAGAGACCCAGTACTTC	CAARRTGQETQYF
-	14	TRBJ2-3	TRBV27	-	TGTGCCAGCAGCTGGGCTACCAGCACAGATACGCAGTATTTT	CASSWATSTDTQYF
TRBD2	17	TRBJ2-1	TRBV4-3	once	TGCGCCAGCAGCCAAGATGTTCCGTCTAGCGGGGGGGACGAGCAGTTCTTC	CASSQDVPSSGGDEQFF
TRBD2	13	TRBJ2-1	TRBV27	-	TGTGCCAGCAGCCCCACTAGCGCTGGTGAGCAGTTCTTC	CASSPTSAGEQFF
TRBD1	15	TRBJ1-1	TRBV6-6	-	TGTGCCAGCAGTTACTCTGGACAGGGAAGCTCTGAAGCTTTCTTT	CASSYSGQGSSEAFF
TRBD1	15	TRBJ1-2	TRBV4-3	-	TGCGCCAGCAGCACCGGGACAGATCTTACCTATGGCTACACCTTC	CASSTGTDLTYGYTF
-	15	TRBJ2-5	TRBV7-8	-	TGTGCCAGCAGCTACGGGACAAACCCCAGGGAGACCCAGTACTTC	CASSYGTNPRETQYF
-	15	TRBJ2-2	TRBV7-8	-	TGTGCCAGCAGCTTGGGCTTTCGGGGATCCGGGGAGCTGTTTTTT	CASSLGFRGSGELFF
-	12	TRBJ1-3	TRBV10-1	-	TGCGCCAGGACAACAGGGGGAAACACCATATATTTT	CARTTGGNTIYF
-	14	TRBJ2-5	TRBV7-2	-	TGTGCCAGCAGCTTAGCGGGAGCAGGAGAGACCCAGTACTTC	CASSLAGAGETQYF
-	15	TRBJ2-3	TRBV7-2	-	TGTGCCAGCAGCCTTAGCGGGACAGTCACAGATACGCAGTATTTT	CASSLSGTVTDTQYF
-	16	TRBJ2-3	TRBV27	-	TGTGCCAGCAGTTCTTTCGGGACTCCAGTCACAGATACGCAGTATTTT	CASSSFGTPVTDTQYF
-	14	TRBJ2-3	TRBV5-6	-	TGTGCCAGCAGCTTGGCCGGTCCCGGAGATACGCAGTATTTT	CASSLAGPGDTQYF
TRBD1	14	TRBJ1-2	TRBV11-3	once	TGTGCCAGCAGCCCCAGACCGGGACAGTATGGCTACACCTTC	CASSPRPGQYGYTF
-	13	TRBJ1-2	TRBV7-2	-	TGTGCCAGCAGCTCCGGACAGAACTATGGCTACACCTTC	CASSSGQNYGYTF
-	11	TRBJ1-1	TRBV12-5	-	TGTGCTAGTGCGGAGGGCACTGAAGCTTTCTTT	CASAEGTEAFF
-	14	TRBJ2-7	TRBV5-6	-	TGTGCCAGCAGCTTGGGCGGATACTCCTACGAGCAGTACTTC	CASSLGGYSYEQYF
TRBD1	14	TRBJ1-2	TRBV19	-	TGTGCCAGTAGTATGCGACAGGGAACTGGTGGCTACACCTTC	CASSMRQGTGGYTF
-	12	TRBJ1-5	TRBV12-3/TRBV12-4	-	TGTGCCAGCAGTCTGAGCCATCAGCCCCAGCATTTT	CASSLSHQPQHF
TRBD1	13	TRBJ1-3	TRBV7-2	-	TGTGCCAGCAGCTCCGACAGGGTAAACACCATATATTTT	CASSSDRVNTIYF
-	15	TRBJ2-2	TRBV5-1	-	TGCGCCAGCAGCTTGCGGCAGGGGAACACCGGGGAGCTGTTTTTT	CASSLRQGNTGELFF
-	15	TRBJ1-2	TRBV19	-	TGTGCCAGTAGTCCTCGTCGACAGAACAACTATGGCTACACCTTC	CASSPRRQNNYGYTF
-	14	TRBJ1-1	TRBV15	-	TGTGCCACCAGCAGAGGGACAGTTTACACTGAAGCTTTCTTT	CATSRGTVYTEAFF
TRBD1	15	TRBJ1-4	TRBV4-1	once	TGCGCCAGCAGCCGACAGGGCTTCGCTAATGAAAAACTGTTTTTT	CASSRQGFANEKLFF
TRBD1	16	TRBJ2-2	TRBV19	-	TGTGCCAGTAGTATCCGGGACAGGGACGCTTACGGGGAGCTGTTTTTT	CASSIRDRDAYGELFF